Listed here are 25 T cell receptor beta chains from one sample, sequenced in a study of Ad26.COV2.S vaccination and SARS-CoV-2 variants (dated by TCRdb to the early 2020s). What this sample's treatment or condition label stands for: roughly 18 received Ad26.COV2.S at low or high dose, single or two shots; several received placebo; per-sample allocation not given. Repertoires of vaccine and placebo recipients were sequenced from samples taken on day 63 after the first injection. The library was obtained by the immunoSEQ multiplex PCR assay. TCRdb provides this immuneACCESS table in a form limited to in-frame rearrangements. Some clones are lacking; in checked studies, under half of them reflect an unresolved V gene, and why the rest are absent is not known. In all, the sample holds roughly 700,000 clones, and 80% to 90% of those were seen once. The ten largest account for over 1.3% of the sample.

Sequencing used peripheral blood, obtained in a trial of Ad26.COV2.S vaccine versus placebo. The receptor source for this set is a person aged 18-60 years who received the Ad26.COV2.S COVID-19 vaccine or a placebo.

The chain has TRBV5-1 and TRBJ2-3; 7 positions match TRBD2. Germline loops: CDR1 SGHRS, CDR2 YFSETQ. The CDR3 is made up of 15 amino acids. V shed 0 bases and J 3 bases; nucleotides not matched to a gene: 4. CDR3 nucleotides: TGCGCCAGCAGCTTGGTTGGGGGAGGGACAGATACGCAGTATTTT. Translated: CASSLVGGGTDTQYF.

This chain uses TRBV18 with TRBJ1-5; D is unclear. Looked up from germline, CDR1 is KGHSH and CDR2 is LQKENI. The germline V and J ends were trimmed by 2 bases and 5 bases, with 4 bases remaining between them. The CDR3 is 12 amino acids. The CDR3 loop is CASSPYDQPQHF. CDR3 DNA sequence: TGTGCCAGCTCACCATATGATCAGCCCCAGCATTTT.

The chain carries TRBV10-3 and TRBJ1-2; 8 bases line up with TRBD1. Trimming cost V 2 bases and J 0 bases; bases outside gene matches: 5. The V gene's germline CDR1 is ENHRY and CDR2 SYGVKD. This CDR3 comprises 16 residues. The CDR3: CAISESRGLANYGYTF. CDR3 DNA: TGTGCCATCAGTGAGAGCAGGGGGCTAGCTAACTATGGCTACACCTTC.

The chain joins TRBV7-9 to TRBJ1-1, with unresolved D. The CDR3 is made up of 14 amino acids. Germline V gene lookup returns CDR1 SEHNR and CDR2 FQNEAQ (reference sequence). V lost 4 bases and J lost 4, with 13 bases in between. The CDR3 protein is CASSSTVTGTEAFF. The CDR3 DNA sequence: TGTGCCAGCAGCTCGACTGTAACTGGCACTGAAGCTTTCTTT.

The DNA for the CDR3 is TGTGCCAGCAGCTTTGACATTAGCAATCAGCCCCAGCATTTT. Its protein product is CASSFDISNQPQHF. The rearrangement uses TRBV7-8 and TRBJ1-5; no firm D call. CDR1 is SGHVS and CDR2 is FQNEAQ in the germline V gene. There are 14 residues in the CDR3. With 3 bases removed from V and 0 bases from J, the gap between germline ends came to 6 bases. Complete variable domain (other parts from reference TRBV7-8 and TRBJ1-5): GAGVSQSPRYKVAKRGQDVALRCDPISGHVSLFWYQQALGQGPEFLTYFQNEAQLDKSGLPSDRFFAERPEGSVSTLKIQRTQQEDSAVYLCASSFDISNQPQHFGDGTRLSIL.

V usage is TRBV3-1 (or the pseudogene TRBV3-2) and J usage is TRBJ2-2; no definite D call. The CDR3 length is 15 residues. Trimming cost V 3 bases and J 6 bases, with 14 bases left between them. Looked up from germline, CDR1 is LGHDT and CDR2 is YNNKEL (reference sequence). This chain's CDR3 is CASSHSSVYSGELFF. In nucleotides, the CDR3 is TGTGCCAGCAGCCATAGTTCTGTGTATTCCGGGGAGCTGTTTTTT.

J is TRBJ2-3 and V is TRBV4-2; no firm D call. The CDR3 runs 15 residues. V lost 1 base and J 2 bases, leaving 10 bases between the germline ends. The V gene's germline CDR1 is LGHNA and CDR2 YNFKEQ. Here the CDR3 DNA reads TGTGCCAGCAGCCAAGTGCTGGGCCTCACAGATACGCAGTATTTT. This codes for CASSQVLGLTDTQYF.

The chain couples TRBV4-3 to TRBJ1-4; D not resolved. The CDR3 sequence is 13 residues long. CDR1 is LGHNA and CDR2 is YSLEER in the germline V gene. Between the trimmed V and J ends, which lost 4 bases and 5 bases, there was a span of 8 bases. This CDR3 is CASSLDPNEKLFF. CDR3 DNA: TGCGCCAGCAGCCTGGATCCGAATGAAAAACTGTTTTTT.

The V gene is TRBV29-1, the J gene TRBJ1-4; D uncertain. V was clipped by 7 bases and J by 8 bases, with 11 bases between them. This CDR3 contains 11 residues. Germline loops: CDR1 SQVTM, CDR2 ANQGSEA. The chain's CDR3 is CSGRLGEKLFF. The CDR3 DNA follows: TGCAGCGGTCGATTAGGGGAAAAACTGTTTTTT. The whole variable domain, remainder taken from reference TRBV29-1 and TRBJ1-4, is SAVISQKPSRDICQRGTSLTIQCQVDSQVTMMFWYRQQPGQSLTLIATANQGSEATYESGFVIDKFPISRPNLTFSTLTVSNMSPEDSSIYLCSGRLGEKLFFGSGTQLSVL.

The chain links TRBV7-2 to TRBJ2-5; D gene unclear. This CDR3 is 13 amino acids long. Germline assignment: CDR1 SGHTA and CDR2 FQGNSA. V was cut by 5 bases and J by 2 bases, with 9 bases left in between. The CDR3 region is CASSTTGQETQYF. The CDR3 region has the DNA TGTGCCAGCAGCACAACGGGTCAAGAGACCCAGTACTTC. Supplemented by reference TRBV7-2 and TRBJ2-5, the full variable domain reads GAGVSQSPSNKVTEKGKDVELRCDPISGHTALYWYRQSLGQGLEFLIYFQGNSAPDKSGLPSDRFSAERTGGSVSTLTIQRTQQEDSAVYLCASSTTGQETQYFGPGTRLLVL.

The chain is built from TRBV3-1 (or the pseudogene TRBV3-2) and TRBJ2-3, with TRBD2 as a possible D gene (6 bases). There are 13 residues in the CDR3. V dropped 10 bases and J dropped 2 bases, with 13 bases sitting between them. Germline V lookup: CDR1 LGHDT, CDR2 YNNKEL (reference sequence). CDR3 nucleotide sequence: TGTGCCACGCTCGGGACTTACACAGATACGCAGTATTTT. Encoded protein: CATLGTYTDTQYF.

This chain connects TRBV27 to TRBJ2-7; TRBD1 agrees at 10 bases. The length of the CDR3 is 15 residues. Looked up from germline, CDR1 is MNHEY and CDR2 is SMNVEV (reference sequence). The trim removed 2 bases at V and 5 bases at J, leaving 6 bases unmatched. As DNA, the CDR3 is TGTGCCAGCAGTTTAATAAGGGACAGGGGCCACGAGCAGTACTTC. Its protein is CASSLIRDRGHEQYF.

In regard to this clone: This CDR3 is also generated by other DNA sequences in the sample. The CDR3 bases are TGTGCCAGCAGCCGGGACTCCTATGGCTACACCTTC. This encodes CASSRDSYGYTF. The chain is built from TRBV5-4 and TRBJ1-2, with D possibly being TRBD1 (5 bases). The V gene's germline CDR1 is SGHNT and CDR2 YYREEE (reference sequence). V lost 4 bases and J lost 4, with 8 bases in between. CDR3 length: 12 residues.

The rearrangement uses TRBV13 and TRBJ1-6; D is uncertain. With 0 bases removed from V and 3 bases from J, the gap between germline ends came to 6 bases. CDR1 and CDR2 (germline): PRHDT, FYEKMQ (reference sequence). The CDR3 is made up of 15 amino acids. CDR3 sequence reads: CASSLGRFYNSPLHF. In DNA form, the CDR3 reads TGTGCCAGCAGCTTAGGCAGGTTCTATAATTCACCCCTCCACTTT.

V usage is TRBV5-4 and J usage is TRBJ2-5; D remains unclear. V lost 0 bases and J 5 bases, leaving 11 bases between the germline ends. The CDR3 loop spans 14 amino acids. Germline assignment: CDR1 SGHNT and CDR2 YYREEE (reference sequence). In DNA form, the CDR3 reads TGTGCCAGCAGCTTGGTCCTAGGTGGGGAGACCCAGTACTTC. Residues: CASSLVLGGETQYF.

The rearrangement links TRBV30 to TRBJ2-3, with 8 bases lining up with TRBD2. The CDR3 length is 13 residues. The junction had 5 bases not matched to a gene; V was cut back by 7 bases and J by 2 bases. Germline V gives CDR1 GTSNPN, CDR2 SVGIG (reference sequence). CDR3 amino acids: CASAGGYTDTQYF. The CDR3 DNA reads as TGTGCCTCGGCGGGGGGATACACAGATACGCAGTATTTT.

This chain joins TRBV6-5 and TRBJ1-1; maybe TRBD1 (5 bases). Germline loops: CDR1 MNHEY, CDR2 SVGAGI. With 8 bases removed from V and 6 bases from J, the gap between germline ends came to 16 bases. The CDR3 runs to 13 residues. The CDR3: CASGGLLWAEAFF. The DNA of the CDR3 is TGTGCCAGCGGGGGACTCCTATGGGCTGAAGCTTTCTTT.

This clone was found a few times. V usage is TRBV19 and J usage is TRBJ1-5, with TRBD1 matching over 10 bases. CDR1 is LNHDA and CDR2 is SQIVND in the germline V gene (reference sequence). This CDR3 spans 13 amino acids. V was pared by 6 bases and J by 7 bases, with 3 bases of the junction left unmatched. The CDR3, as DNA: TGTGCCAGTAGGGACAGGGGGAAACAGCCCCAGCATTTT. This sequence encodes CASRDRGKQPQHF.

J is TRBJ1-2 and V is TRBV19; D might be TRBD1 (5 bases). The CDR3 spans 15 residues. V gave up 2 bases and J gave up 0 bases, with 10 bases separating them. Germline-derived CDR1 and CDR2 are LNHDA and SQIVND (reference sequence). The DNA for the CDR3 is TGTGCCAGTAGTATAATTGGGGCGTCTAACTATGGCTACACCTTC. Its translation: CASSIIGASNYGYTF.

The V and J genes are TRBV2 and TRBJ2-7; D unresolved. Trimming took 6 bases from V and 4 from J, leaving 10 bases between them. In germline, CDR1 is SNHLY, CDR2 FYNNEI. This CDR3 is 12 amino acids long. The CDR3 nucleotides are TGTGCCAGCAGGAACACTGAGTACGAGCAGTACTTC. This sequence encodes CASRNTEYEQYF.

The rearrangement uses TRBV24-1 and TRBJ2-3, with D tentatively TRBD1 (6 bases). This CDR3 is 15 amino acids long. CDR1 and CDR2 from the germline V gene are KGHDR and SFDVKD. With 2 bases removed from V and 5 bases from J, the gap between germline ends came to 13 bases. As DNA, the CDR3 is TGTGCCACCAGTGATTCCAGGGGAGCAGGAGATACGCAGTATTTT. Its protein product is CATSDSRGAGDTQYF.

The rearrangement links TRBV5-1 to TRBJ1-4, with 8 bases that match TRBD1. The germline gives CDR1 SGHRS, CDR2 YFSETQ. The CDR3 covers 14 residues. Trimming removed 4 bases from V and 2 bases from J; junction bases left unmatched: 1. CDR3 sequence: CASSGQGTNEKLFF. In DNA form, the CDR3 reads TGCGCCAGCAGCGGACAGGGCACTAATGAAAAACTGTTTTTT.

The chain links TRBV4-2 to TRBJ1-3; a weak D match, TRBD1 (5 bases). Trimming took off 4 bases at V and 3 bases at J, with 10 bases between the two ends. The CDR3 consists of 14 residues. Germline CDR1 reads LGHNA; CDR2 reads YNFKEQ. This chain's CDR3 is CASSPRQGGNTIYF. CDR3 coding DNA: TGTGCCAGCAGCCCTCGTCAGGGTGGAAACACCATATATTTT.

CDR3 loop: CASSKIDSLGGSEAFF. The CDR3 nucleotides are TGTGCCAGTAGTAAGATTGACAGTCTTGGAGGGTCTGAAGCTTTCTTT. V usage is TRBV19 and J usage is TRBJ1-1; TRBD1 is a possible D gene (5 bases). The CDR3 totals 16 residues. Germline CDR1 reads LNHDA; CDR2 reads SQIVND (reference sequence). Trimming cost V 4 bases and J 6 bases, with 21 bases left between them.

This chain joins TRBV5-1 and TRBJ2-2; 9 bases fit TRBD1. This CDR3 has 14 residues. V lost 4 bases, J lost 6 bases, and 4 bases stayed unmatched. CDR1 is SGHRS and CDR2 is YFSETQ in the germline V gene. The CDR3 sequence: CASSRDRVAGELFF. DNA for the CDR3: TGCGCCAGCAGCCGGGACAGGGTAGCCGGGGAGCTGTTTTTT.